These T cell receptor beta chains were read from a single sample in a study of cytomegalovirus exposure and HLA in healthy donors. Repertoires were generated with immunoSEQ multiplex PCR, while TCRdb's copy carries only in-frame clones and drops some. The repertoire holds about 60,000 clones, with approximately 70% as singletons. Sequencing input: PBMCs. The receptors come from a woman aged 55-69 years in good health and CMV-seropositive. Each CDR3 is given without its conserved first and last residue. Each record gives: CDR3 protein, V gene, J gene, D gene, CDR3 length. A D gene is named only where the DNA matches it firmly.

CDR3: ASSSHEGGYT; V: TRBV27; J: TRBJ1-2; D: -; length: 10
CDR3: ASSPRVFNEKLF; V: TRBV2; J: TRBJ1-4; D: -; length: 12
CDR3: ASSLDSLQETQY; V: TRBV11-3; J: TRBJ2-5; D: -; length: 12
CDR3: ASSESTRGFLNEKLF; V: TRBV10-1; J: TRBJ1-4; D: -; length: 15
CDR3: ASTLTVRNTEAF; V: TRBV7-8; J: TRBJ1-1; D: -; length: 12
CDR3: ASSPGSGTSGTDTQY; V: TRBV5-4; J: TRBJ2-3; D: TRBD2; length: 15
CDR3: ASSPSGGAGTDTQY; V: TRBV11-3; J: TRBJ2-3; D: TRBD2; length: 14
CDR3: ASSPTGADEQY; V: TRBV18; J: TRBJ2-7; D: -; length: 11
CDR3: ASSHRQGENSPLH; V: TRBV4-2; J: TRBJ1-6; D: TRBD1; length: 13
CDR3: ASSIASGTGGEAF; V: TRBV7-2; J: TRBJ1-1; D: TRBD1; length: 13
CDR3: ASSPPTGDGYT; V: TRBV18; J: TRBJ1-2; D: -; length: 11
CDR3: ASSFWTDRSYNEQF; V: TRBV5-1; J: TRBJ2-1; D: -; length: 14
CDR3: ASSQSAGGSNGYT; V: TRBV16; J: TRBJ1-2; D: -; length: 13
CDR3: ASSSLQGLSSPLH; V: TRBV11-2; J: TRBJ1-6; D: -; length: 13
CDR3: ASSVARQGRGEQF; V: TRBV9; J: TRBJ2-1; D: TRBD1; length: 13
CDR3: ASSLEGQYGYT; V: TRBV6-1; J: TRBJ1-2; D: -; length: 11
CDR3: ASSLRRIVGDYEQY; V: TRBV28; J: TRBJ2-7; D: -; length: 14
CDR3: ATQDEAGGQPQH; V: TRBV19; J: TRBJ1-5; D: TRBD1; length: 12
CDR3: ASSSRTSGRLSYNEQF; V: TRBV19; J: TRBJ2-1; D: TRBD2; length: 16
CDR3: ASSEGQGLDTEAF; V: TRBV2; J: TRBJ1-1; D: TRBD1; length: 13
CDR3: ASSDRGEQY; V: TRBV2; J: TRBJ2-7; D: -; length: 9
CDR3: ASTMGAANTEAF; V: TRBV7-9; J: TRBJ1-1; D: -; length: 12
CDR3: ASSPQEGMNTEAF; V: TRBV18; J: TRBJ1-1; D: -; length: 13
CDR3: ASSPRPGDQPQH; V: TRBV18; J: TRBJ1-5; D: -; length: 12
CDR3: ASSVGTANYGYT; V: TRBV9; J: TRBJ1-2; D: -; length: 12
CDR3: ASSLNQGAYYT; V: TRBV7-2; J: TRBJ1-2; D: TRBD1; length: 11
CDR3: ASSQLGSETQY; V: TRBV7-2; J: TRBJ2-5; D: -; length: 11
CDR3: ASSRAGGIQETQY; V: TRBV4-2; J: TRBJ2-5; D: TRBD2; length: 13